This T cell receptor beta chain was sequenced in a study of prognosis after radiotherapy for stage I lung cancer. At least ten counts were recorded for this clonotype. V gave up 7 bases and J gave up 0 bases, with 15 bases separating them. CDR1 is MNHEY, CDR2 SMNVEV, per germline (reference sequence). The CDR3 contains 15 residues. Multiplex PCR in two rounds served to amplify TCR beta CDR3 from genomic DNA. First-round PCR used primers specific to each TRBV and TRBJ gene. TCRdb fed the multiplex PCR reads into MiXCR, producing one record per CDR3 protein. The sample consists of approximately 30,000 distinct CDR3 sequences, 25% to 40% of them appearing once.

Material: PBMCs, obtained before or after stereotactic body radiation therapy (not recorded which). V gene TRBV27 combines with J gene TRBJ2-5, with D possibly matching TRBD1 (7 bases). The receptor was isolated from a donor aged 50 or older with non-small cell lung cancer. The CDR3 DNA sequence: TGTGCCAGCAAACCTGCAGGGGGGTACCAAGAGACCCAGTACTTC. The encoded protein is CASKPAGGYQETQYF.